Below, 10 T cell receptor beta chains from the same sample are listed, as sequenced in a study of T cell clonotyping in hematopoietic cell transplantation. Time point indicated: recipient sample about 28 days before transplant, after cytoreduction. The method was immunoSEQ multiplex PCR; TCRdb's version includes in-frame clones alone and lacks a portion of them. This sample has about 18,000 clones, with roughly 83% found just once. Specimen: peripheral blood mononuclear cells, collected before stem cell transplant. The receptors were gathered from a man aged 50 to 60 with acute myeloid leukemia. Some clones in this sample may be carry-over from other donors' samples.

The chain has TRBV5-1 and TRBJ1-1, with 8 bases lining up with TRBD1. Trimming at V came to 0 bases and at J to 6 bases, leaving 7 bases not matched to a gene. The CDR3 sequence is 15 residues long. Looked up from germline, CDR1 is SGHRS and CDR2 is YFSETQ. The CDR3 is CASSLAAGGLPEAFF. Written as DNA, the CDR3 is TGCGCCAGCAGCTTGGCGGCAGGGGGCTTGCCTGAAGCTTTCTTT. Based on the CDR3 plus reference TRBV5-1 and TRBJ1-1, the full variable domain is KAGVTQTPRYLIKTRGQQVTLSCSPISGHRSVSWYQQTPGQGLQFLFEYFSETQRNKGNFPGRFSGRQFSNSRSEMNVSTLELGDSALYLCASSLAAGGLPEAFFGQGTRLTVV.

V and J are TRBV9 and TRBJ1-1, with D uncertain. Trimming removed 0 bases from V and 4 bases from J, with 7 bases in between. Germline CDR1 SGDLS, CDR2 YYNGEE. There are 13 residues in the CDR3. The CDR3 protein is CASSVGTGTEAFF. The CDR3 coding sequence is TGTGCCAGCAGCGTAGGGACGGGCACTGAAGCTTTCTTT.

V usage is TRBV6-5 and J usage is TRBJ1-6; possible D gene TRBD1, 5 bases. The CDR3 runs 14 residues. CDR1 is MNHEY, CDR2 SVGAGI, per germline. The V gene lost 8 bases and the J gene lost 7 bases, with 15 bases spanning the gap. CDR3 nucleotides: TGTGCCAGCTGTTCCAGGGAACTCAATTCACCCCTCCACTTT. Translation: CASCSRELNSPLHF.

The gene calls are TRBV27 and TRBJ2-5; D is possibly TRBD2 (5 bases). This CDR3 is 14 amino acids long. Germline lookup yields CDR1 MNHEY and CDR2 SMNVEV (reference sequence). Deletions cut 0 bases from V and 5 bases from J, with 10 bases between. The CDR3 loop is CASSLSGARETQYF. For the CDR3, the DNA is TGTGCCAGCAGTTTATCGGGAGCAAGGGAGACCCAGTACTTC.

This chain connects TRBV7-9 to TRBJ2-1; D remains ambiguous. V lost 1 base and J 12 bases, leaving 10 bases between the germline ends. The CDR3 length is 12 residues. Germline CDR1 SEHNR, CDR2 FQNEAQ (reference sequence). CDR3 coding DNA: TGTGCCAGCAGCTTAGACAACGGTAGGCAGTTCTTC. Translation: CASSLDNGRQFF.

The rearrangement links TRBV9 to TRBJ2-1; D possibly corresponds to TRBD1 (6 bases). V shed 4 bases and J shed 9 bases, with 20 bases lying between them. This CDR3 is 15 amino acids long. CDR1 is SGDLS and CDR2 is YYNGEE in the germline V gene. The CDR3 region has the DNA TGTGCCAGCAGCAGAGAAAACACAGGGCTGGGTGAGCAGTTCTTC. This encodes CASSRENTGLGEQFF.

This chain joins TRBV28 and TRBJ2-3; 10 bases align to TRBD2. The length of the CDR3 is 15 residues. V shed 6 bases and J 1 base; nucleotides not matched to a gene: 4. CDR1 and CDR2 (germline): MDHEN, SYDVKM. CDR3 sequence reads: CASSSGLAGTDTQYF. The CDR3 DNA is TGTGCCAGCAGCTCCGGACTAGCGGGCACAGATACGCAGTATTTT.

The CDR3 loop reads CAIRESSGNTIYF. CDR3 DNA: TGTGCCATCAGGGAAAGCTCTGGAAACACCATATATTTT. This rearrangement joins TRBV10-3 to TRBJ1-3; no firm D call. V lost 6 bases to trimming and J lost 0 bases, with 6 bases between them. In germline, CDR1 is ENHRY, CDR2 SYGVKD. This CDR3 has 13 amino acids.

The V and J genes are TRBV4-3 and TRBJ2-2; perhaps D is TRBD1 or TRBD2 (5 bases each). Germline V lookup: CDR1 LGHNA, CDR2 YSLEER. This CDR3 has 15 residues. V gave up 0 bases and J gave up 3 bases, with 8 bases separating them. The CDR3 is CASSQEWGYTGELFF. CDR3 coding DNA: TGCGCCAGCAGCCAAGAATGGGGGTACACCGGGGAGCTGTTTTTT.

This chain links TRBV30 with TRBJ1-1, with D uncertain. The CDR3 runs 12 residues. Trimming pared 5 bases from V and 1 base from J, leaving 8 bases between. The germline V gene encodes CDR1 GTSNPN and CDR2 SVGIG (reference sequence). The CDR3 protein is CAWGAGNTEAFF. CDR3 bases: TGTGCCTGGGGAGCCGGGAACACTGAAGCTTTCTTT.